The entry that follows covers one T cell receptor beta chain sequence. Its antigen is undetermined. This sample was taken from a study of CD8 T cells in Susac syndrome. The wider study: Within the sequenced Susac syndrome patient group, five or six exhibited active disease and about eight were in remission. When their blood was taken, the Susac syndrome patients had either not yet had any therapy, were taking corticosteroids, or were taking intravenous immunoglobulin alone. Study results and caveats: In Susac syndrome, CD4+ T cell repertoires lacked any clonal expansion.

Per the germline V gene, CDR1 is SGHTA and CDR2 is FQGNSA. The CDR3 length is 16 residues. Trimming pared 1 base from V and 4 bases from J, leaving 14 bases between. Negative isolation yielded CD4+ and CD8+ T cells, and FACS enriched TEMRA cells. RNA totalling roughly 0.45 to 1 ug underwent reverse transcription with random hexamers. TCRdb re-called the immunoSEQ multiplex PCR reads with MiXCR, one entry per CDR3 protein. The table has about 150,000 distinct CDR3 sequences, around 95% seen once. The V gene is TRBV7-2, the J gene TRBJ2-1; tentative D call: TRBD1 (6 bases). The sequence was obtained from a human donor with Susac syndrome. Sample: CD4+ T cells from PBMCs. The CDR3 nucleotides are TGTGCCAGCAGCTTAGGTATGGGGGCGGATTACAATGAGCAGTTCTTC. It specifies CASSLGMGADYNEQFF.